This T cell receptor beta chain comes out of a study of T-cell reconstitution after alpha-beta-depleted transplantation in children. Deletions cut 3 bases from V and 2 bases from J, with 14 bases between. The germline gives CDR1 SGHAT, CDR2 FQNNGV. The CDR3 has 15 amino acids. This sample's TCRbeta library carried unique molecular identifier barcodes. TCRdb independently ran MiXCR on the PCR reads; one entry per CDR3 protein. Among about 300,000 distinct CDR3 sequences listed, nearly 8% were seen once. This clonotype occurred a few times. The antigen is unknown. Study-level findings and limits: Reportedly, only several hundred clones from non-depleted graft cells drove alpha-beta T-cell counts at about two months. T-cell numbers and diversity, one year after transplant, stemmed largely from T cells that were newly produced. In some patients, recipient T cells and intrathymic progenitors surviving conditioning explained high day-60 diversity.

This TCR derives from a female patient aged 2-10 years who had a stem cell transplant for Fanconi anemia, so the T cells may come from the graft donor. The V gene is TRBV11-2, the J gene TRBJ2-7; D gene uncertain. The source was peripheral blood, collected 360 days after TCRalphabeta/CD19-depleted stem cell transplant. The CDR3 region is CASSLTDDPAYEQYF. The CDR3 DNA reads as TGTGCCAGCAGCTTGACTGATGATCCCGCCTACGAGCAGTACTTC.